This T cell receptor (beta chain) was found in a study of T cell repertoires in cytomegalovirus infection. The sample holds a few counts of this clonotype. CDR1 is LGHDT, CDR2 YNNKEL, per germline (reference sequence). Trimming took off 4 bases at V and 9 bases at J, with 19 bases between the two ends. CDR3 length: 14 amino acids. TCRdb called the reads again in MiXCR, with one record for every CDR3 protein. The table records 480,000 or so distinct CDR3 sequences, around 10% of them present only once. The V and J genes are TRBV3-1 and TRBJ2-7; possible D gene TRBD2, 5 bases. Input material: PBMCs. This clonotype was sampled from a human donor in good health (CMV status not recorded). Some clones in this sample may be carry-over from other donors' samples. The CDR3 DNA is TGTGCCAGCAGCCTCCCGGGATCCCCCTCCGGGCAGTACTTC. It encodes CASSLPGSPSGQYF.